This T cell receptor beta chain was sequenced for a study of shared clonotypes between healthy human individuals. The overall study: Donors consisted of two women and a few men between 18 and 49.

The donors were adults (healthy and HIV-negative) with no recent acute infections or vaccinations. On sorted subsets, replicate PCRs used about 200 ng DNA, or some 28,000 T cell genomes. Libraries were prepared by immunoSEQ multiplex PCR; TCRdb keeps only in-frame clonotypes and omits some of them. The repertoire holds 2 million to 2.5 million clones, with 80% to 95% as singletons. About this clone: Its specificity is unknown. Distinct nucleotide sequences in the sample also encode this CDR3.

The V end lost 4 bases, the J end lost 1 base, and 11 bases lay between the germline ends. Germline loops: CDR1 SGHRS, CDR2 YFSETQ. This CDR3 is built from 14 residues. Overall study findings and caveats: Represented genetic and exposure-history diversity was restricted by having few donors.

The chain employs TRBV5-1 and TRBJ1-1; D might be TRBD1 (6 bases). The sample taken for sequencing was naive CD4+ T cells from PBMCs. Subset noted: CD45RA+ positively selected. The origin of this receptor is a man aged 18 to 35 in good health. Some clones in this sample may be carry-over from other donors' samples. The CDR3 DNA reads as TGCGCCAGCAGCCAGACAGGTGGGAACACTGAAGCTTTCTTT. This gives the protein CASSQTGGNTEAFF. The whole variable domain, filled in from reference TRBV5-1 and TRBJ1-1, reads KAGVTQTPRYLIKTRGQQVTLSCSPISGHRSVSWYQQTPGQGLQFLFEYFSETQRNKGNFPGRFSGRQFSNSRSEMNVSTLELGDSALYLCASSQTGGNTEAFFGQGTRLTVV.